Below are 28 T cell receptor beta chains sequenced from a single sample in a study of vaccination effects on CD4 cells after COVID-19. Repertoires were generated with immunoSEQ multiplex PCR, while TCRdb's copy carries only in-frame clones and drops some. This sample carries some 23,000 clones, roughly four fifths of them seen once, and the ten largest clones take about 9.1%. Prior to sequencing, the ViraFEST assay stimulated PBMC with viral peptide pools, which expanded the antigen-specific CD4+ T cells. With roughly 9 days of culture completed, CD4+ T cells were isolated. Two doses of BNT162b2 or mRNA-1273 vaccine were administered to participants. For these TCRs, the target antigens are not known. The specimen was CD4+ T cells from PBMCs cultured with HCoV-229E spike peptides, collected after COVID-19 vaccination. Every receptor here comes from a human donor who received a COVID-19 vaccine.

The chain uses TRBV3-1 (or the pseudogene TRBV3-2) and TRBJ1-1, with 9 bases that match TRBD1. The CDR3 runs 14 residues. Germline trimming cut 4 bases from V and 5 bases from J; bases unmatched to any gene: 5. Germline CDR1 is LGHDT and CDR2 is YNNKEL (reference sequence). The CDR3 sequence is CASSRGQGWTEAFF. DNA of the CDR3: TGTGCCAGCAGCCGTGGACAGGGGTGGACTGAAGCTTTCTTT.

The chain recombines TRBV5-4 with TRBJ1-4; 8 positions agree with TRBD1. V shed 3 bases and J 7 bases; nucleotides not matched to a gene: 8. Germline V lookup: CDR1 SGHNT, CDR2 YYREEE (reference sequence). CDR3 length equals 15 residues. CDR3 bases: TGTGCCAGCAGCTCCCGACAGGGGAAGGCTGAAAAACTGTTTTTT. Translated: CASSSRQGKAEKLFF.

This clone came up a few times. The J gene is TRBJ2-2, the V gene TRBV11-2; D ambiguous. The germline gives CDR1 SGHAT, CDR2 FQNNGV. Trimming shortened V by 1 base and J by 6 bases, and 12 bases separated the two germline ends. The CDR3 contains 15 residues. The CDR3 DNA follows: TGTGCCAGCAGCTTAGCCCCCCGATCGGCCGGGGAGCTGTTTTTT. It yields the protein CASSLAPRSAGELFF.

Remarks on this clone: This CDR3 is also generated by other DNA sequences in the sample. This chain connects TRBV12-3 or TRBV12-4 to TRBJ2-5, with D hard to call. V lost 2 bases and J lost 5, with 6 bases in between. The CDR3 has 12 amino acids. For the CDR3, the DNA is TGTGCCAGCAGTTTAAGTCGGGAGACCCAGTACTTC. Its protein product is CASSLSRETQYF.

This chain joins TRBV2 and TRBJ1-1; D is ambiguous. V lost 8 bases to trimming and J lost 1 base, with 17 bases between them. This CDR3 region has 15 residues. CDR1 and CDR2 (germline): SNHLY, FYNNEI. The CDR3 spells CASAGLAGPNTEAFF. CDR3 DNA: TGTGCCAGCGCGGGCCTCGCCGGACCGAACACTGAAGCTTTCTTT. The full variable domain, completed using reference TRBV2 and TRBJ1-1, is EPEVTQTPSHQVTQMGQEVILRCVPISNHLYFYWYRQILGQKVEFLVSFYNNEISEKSEIFDDQFSVERPDGSNFTLKIRSTKLEDSAMYFCASAGLAGPNTEAFFGQGTRLTVV.

The CDR3 sequence is CASSYFPAADTQYF. In DNA, the CDR3 is TGTGCCAGCAGTTACTTCCCAGCGGCGGATACGCAGTATTTT. The chain carries TRBV6-7 and TRBJ2-3; tentative D call: TRBD2 (5 bases). TRBV6-7 qualifies as an ORF whose function is uncertain. This CDR3 region has 14 residues. Trimming removed 1 base from V and 6 bases from J, with 11 bases in between.

The chain links TRBV6-2 or TRBV6-3 to TRBJ1-5; D unclear. This CDR3 is built from 13 residues. V lost 2 bases and J 4 bases, leaving 6 bases between the germline ends. Germline V CDR1 and CDR2: MNHEY, SVGEGT. The CDR3 DNA reads as TGTGCCAGCAGTTACAATGGGAATCAGCCCCAGCATTTT. Protein sequence: CASSYNGNQPQHF.

The V gene is TRBV6-5, the J gene TRBJ2-2, with 10 bases lining up with TRBD2. Germline V gene lookup returns CDR1 MNHEY and CDR2 SVGAGI. The V and J ends lost 6 bases and 6 bases, in that order; junction bases with no gene match: 4. The CDR3 is 14 amino acids. CDR3 in amino acids: CASRGAGGAGELFF. The CDR3, as DNA: TGTGCCAGCAGAGGAGCGGGAGGGGCCGGGGAGCTGTTTTTT.

This clone was observed a few times. The genes are TRBV29-1 and TRBJ2-2; D might be TRBD1 (5 bases). The CDR3 has 13 amino acids. The V end lost 7 bases, the J end lost 0 bases, and 9 bases lay between the germline ends. In germline, CDR1 is SQVTM, CDR2 ANQGSEA. DNA of the CDR3: TGCAGCGCGGACACCCCGAACACCGGGGAGCTGTTTTTT. It codes for CSADTPNTGELFF.

V is TRBV5-1 and J is TRBJ1-2; D is undetermined. This CDR3 has 14 amino acids. Trimming removed 3 bases at V and 3 bases at J, with 12 bases between. Germline-derived CDR1 and CDR2 are SGHRS and YFSETQ. Written as DNA, the CDR3 is TGCGCCAGCAGCTCTCCCCCGGAGGACTATGGCTACACCTTC. Its protein is CASSSPPEDYGYTF.

V and J are TRBV7-9 and TRBJ2-7; 9 nucleotides agree with TRBD1. This CDR3 is 13 amino acids long. The trim removed 3 bases at V and 6 bases at J, leaving 3 bases unmatched. Germline-derived CDR1 and CDR2 are SEHNR and FQNEAQ (reference sequence). This CDR3 reads CASSLGQGGEQYF. CDR3 DNA sequence: TGTGCCAGCAGCTTGGGACAGGGAGGCGAGCAGTACTTC.

V and J are TRBV19 and TRBJ2-7, with TRBD2 matching over 9 bases. This CDR3 is 13 amino acids long. CDR1 is LNHDA, CDR2 SQIVND, per germline (reference sequence). Trimming cost V 10 bases and J 3 bases; bases outside gene matches: 7. CDR3 protein: CATRLADNYEQYF. As DNA, the CDR3 is TGTGCCACACGACTAGCGGATAACTACGAGCAGTACTTC.

The chain combines TRBV5-6 with TRBJ1-5; no clear D. Per the germline V gene, CDR1 is SGHDT and CDR2 is YYEEEE. V was pared by 1 base and J by 0 bases, with 2 bases between. The CDR3 is 13 residues long. CDR3 amino acids: CASSLFSNQPQHF. The CDR3 nucleotides are TGTGCCAGCAGCTTGTTTAGCAATCAGCCCCAGCATTTT.

The chain joins TRBV10-3 to TRBJ1-5, with TRBD1 matching over 7 bases. In germline, CDR1 is ENHRY, CDR2 SYGVKD. The CDR3 runs 13 residues. The V segment lost 8 bases and the J segment 5 bases; nucleotides outside the gene matches: 6. CDR3 sequence (DNA): TGTGCCATCGGAGGACAGGCCGATCAGCCCCAGCATTTT. Amino acids: CAIGGQADQPQHF.

The CDR3 bases are TGTGCCAGCTGGGGGACAGAGCACAATGAGCAGTTCTTC. It yields the protein CASWGTEHNEQFF. The chain employs TRBV6-6 and TRBJ2-1; TRBD1 matches 7 bases. Germline CDR1 and CDR2: MNHNY and SVGAGI (reference sequence). V shed 8 bases, J shed 5 bases, and the junction held 6 bases outside the gene matches. The CDR3 has 13 residues.

The chain employs TRBV5-8 and TRBJ2-2, with D maybe TRBD1 (5 bases). Germline CDR1 reads SGHTS; CDR2 reads YDEGEE. V was shortened by 0 bases and J by 1 base, with 7 bases between the two germline ends. This CDR3 has 15 amino acids. This chain's CDR3 is CASSLVGLNTGELFF. The CDR3 nucleotides are TGTGCCAGCAGCTTGGTGGGGCTGAACACCGGGGAGCTGTTTTTT.

The genes are TRBV5-1 and TRBJ2-3, with 7 bases fitting TRBD1. Germline loops: CDR1 SGHRS, CDR2 YFSETQ. The J segment lost 2 bases and the V segment lost 4 bases, leaving 7 bases of the junction unmatched. CDR3 size: 15 residues. The CDR3 sequence: CASSADRHPTDTQYF. The CDR3 DNA sequence: TGCGCCAGCAGCGCGGACAGGCACCCCACAGATACGCAGTATTTT.

J is TRBJ2-5 and V is TRBV30; TRBD2 matches at 8 bases. Losses at the gene ends were 0 bases for V and 4 bases for J; bases not matched to a gene: 1. The CDR3 runs 13 residues. Germline V gives CDR1 GTSNPN, CDR2 SVGIG (reference sequence). The CDR3 loop reads CAWSVLAAETQYF. The CDR3 nucleotides read TGTGCCTGGAGTGTACTAGCGGCAGAGACCCAGTACTTC.

The J gene is TRBJ1-6, the V gene TRBV10-3; D perhaps matches TRBD1 (5 bases). The CDR3 contains 12 residues. CDR1 is ENHRY, CDR2 SYGVKD, per germline. V was shortened by 8 bases and J by 7 bases, with 9 bases between the two germline ends. The DNA for the CDR3 is TGTGCCATCCAGGGTGGCAATTCACCCCTCCACTTT. Translating gives CAIQGGNSPLHF.

The chain joins TRBV15 to TRBJ1-5; a possible D gene is TRBD1 (5 bases). Per germline, CDR1 LNHNV and CDR2 YYDKDF (reference sequence). V dropped 0 bases and J dropped 2 bases, with 11 bases sitting between them. The CDR3 has 16 amino acids. The CDR3 DNA follows: TGTGCCACCAGCAGAGAGTTGGGGGGGGGCAATCAGCCCCAGCATTTT. Protein sequence: CATSRELGGGNQPQHF.

This clone showed up just a few times. The rearrangement uses TRBV7-2 and TRBJ1-2; D call uncertain. Germline V CDR1 and CDR2: SGHTA, FQGNSA. The V end was cut by 4 bases, the J end by 4 bases, with 13 bases between. The CDR3 contains 14 residues. CDR3 sequence reads: CASSSYQELYGYTF. The CDR3 DNA reads TGTGCCAGCAGCTCCTACCAAGAACTCTATGGCTACACCTTC.

The J gene is TRBJ2-5, the V gene TRBV11-3; 12 bases are shared with TRBD2. Germline CDR1 is SGHNT and CDR2 is YENEEA. The length of the CDR3 is 16 residues. The junction had 7 bases not matched to a gene; V was cut back by 6 bases and J by 2 bases. The CDR3 coding sequence is TGTGCCAGCAGTCCAGGACTAGCGGGGATACAAGAGACCCAGTACTTC. Translated, it gives CASSPGLAGIQETQYF. Full variable domain (rest looked up from reference TRBV11-3 and TRBJ2-5): EAGVVQSPRYKIIEKKQPVAFWCNPISGHNTLYWYLQNLGQGPELLIRYENEEAVDDSQLPKDRFSAERLKGVDSTLKIQPAELGDSAVYLCASSPGLAGIQETQYFGPGTRLLVL.

This chain links TRBV5-1 with TRBJ2-2; D may be TRBD1 or TRBD2 (5 bases each). CDR1 and CDR2 (germline): SGHRS, YFSETQ. The CDR3 sequence is 15 residues long. V was trimmed by 0 bases and J by 6 bases, leaving 12 bases between them. CDR3 sequence (DNA): TGCGCCAGCAGCTTGGCCGGTCGGGGCGCCGGGGAGCTGTTTTTT. Its translation is CASSLAGRGAGELFF.

The chain combines TRBV3-1 (or the pseudogene TRBV3-2) with TRBJ1-3, with D possibly matching TRBD1 (5 bases). V was pared by 1 base and J by 7 bases, with 11 bases between. The CDR3 is 14 amino acids. Germline assignment: CDR1 LGHDT and CDR2 YNNKEL (reference sequence). The chain's CDR3 is CASSQAVWGNTIYF. The DNA for the CDR3 is TGTGCCAGCAGCCAAGCGGTCTGGGGGAACACCATATATTTT.

The V call is TRBV5-4, the J call TRBJ2-1; unclear D gene. CDR1 SGHNT and CDR2 YYREEE come from the germline V gene (reference sequence). The germline V and J ends were trimmed by 3 bases and 11 bases, with 12 bases remaining between them. The CDR3 has 12 residues. DNA of the CDR3: TGTGCCAGCAGCTGGATGACTTCTAAGCAGTTCTTC. It codes for CASSWMTSKQFF. Drawing the rest from reference TRBV5-4 and TRBJ2-1, the complete variable domain is ETGVTQSPTHLIKTRGQQVTLRCSSQSGHNTVSWYQQALGQGPQFIFQYYREEENGRGNFPPRFSGLQFPNYSSELNVNALELDDSALYLCASSWMTSKQFFGPGTRLTVL.

V usage is TRBV18 and J usage is TRBJ2-7; 7 bases map to TRBD1. Germline CDR1 KGHSH, CDR2 LQKENI. The CDR3 extends over 17 amino acids. The V gene end was trimmed by 3 bases and the J gene end by 3 bases; junction bases not matched to a gene: 14. The CDR3 nucleotides read TGTGCCAGCTCACCTTCAGGTGCGACAGGGTCAGGCTACGAGCAGTACTTC. It encodes CASSPSGATGSGYEQYF.

This clone has just one count. The chain couples TRBV7-2 to TRBJ2-1; 14 bases line up with TRBD2. The V and J ends lost 5 bases and 1 base, in that order; junction bases with no gene match: 10. The V gene's germline CDR1 is SGHTA and CDR2 FQGNSA. The CDR3 spans 19 residues. In DNA form, the CDR3 reads TGTGCCAGCAGCGCGCGACTAGCGGGGGGGCCGAAGTCCTACAATGAGCAGTTCTTC. Translating gives CASSARLAGGPKSYNEQFF.

This sequence joins TRBV19 and TRBJ1-1; 9 nucleotides match TRBD1. The CDR3 extends over 14 amino acids. The J segment lost 6 bases and the V segment lost 5 bases, leaving 7 bases of the junction unmatched. CDR1 LNHDA and CDR2 SQIVND come from the germline V gene (reference sequence). The CDR3: CASSARDRVAEAFF. CDR3 in DNA: TGTGCCAGTAGTGCCCGGGACAGGGTCGCTGAAGCTTTCTTT.